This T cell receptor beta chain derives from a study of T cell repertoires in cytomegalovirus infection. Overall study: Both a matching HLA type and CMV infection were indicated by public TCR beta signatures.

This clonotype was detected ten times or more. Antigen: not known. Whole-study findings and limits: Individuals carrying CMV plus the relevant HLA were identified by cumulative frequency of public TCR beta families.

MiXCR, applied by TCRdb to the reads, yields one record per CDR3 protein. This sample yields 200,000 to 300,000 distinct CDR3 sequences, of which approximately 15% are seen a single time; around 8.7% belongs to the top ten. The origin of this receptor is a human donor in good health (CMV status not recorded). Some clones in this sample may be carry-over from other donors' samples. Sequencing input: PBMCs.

The CDR3 is CASSQSGGMNTEAFF. CDR3 in DNA: TGCGCCAGCAGCCAATCAGGGGGGATGAACACTGAAGCTTTCTTT. V usage is TRBV4-1 and J usage is TRBJ1-1, with 7 bases identical to TRBD1. The germline gives CDR1 MGHRA, CDR2 YSYEKL. This CDR3 comprises 15 residues. Trimming at V came to 2 bases and at J to 0 bases, leaving 3 bases not matched to a gene.